This T cell receptor beta chain was retrieved from a study of blood T cell repertoires in COVID-19. As for the study in general: COVID-19 samples, acute and convalescent, were from the United States, Italy and Spain.

The V gene lost 4 bases and the J gene lost 5 bases, with 17 bases spanning the gap. CDR3 length: 15 residues. The germline V gene encodes CDR1 MNHEY and CDR2 SVGEGT. How the authors handled the data: It was from reference gene primer amplification that nucleated cell counts were estimated. Some clones are missing from TCRdb's copy, which holds only in-frame ones; the method was immunoSEQ multiplex PCR. D and trimming come from the DNA, and the V and J calls and clone size come from that table. The table includes about 140,000 clones, about 87% detected once. Sequencing was carried out using peripheral blood. The TCR was taken from a human donor in a cohort sampled during active COVID-19. The chain recombines TRBV6-2 or TRBV6-3 with TRBJ2-5; tentatively, D is TRBD2 (6 bases). The CDR3 is CASSLFRGAAETQYF. DNA for the CDR3: TGTGCCAGCAGTTTATTCCGCGGGGCCGCGGAGACCCAGTACTTC.